This T cell receptor (beta chain) was retrieved from a study of post-analysis software for immune sequencing data. Overall study results and limits: The normalized Chao1 diversity of multiple sclerosis patients was significantly lower than that of controls. Five TRBV segments, TRBV5-6, TRBV5-1 and TRBV20-1 among them, were found more frequent in patients than controls.

This clonotype has more than one count but fewer than ten. The antigen is undetermined. Included in the TCR beta cDNA libraries were unique molecular identifiers. One entry per CDR3 protein results from TCRdb running MiXCR on the PCR reads. This table holds 750,000 to 950,000 distinct CDR3 sequences, approximately 50% found once. This CDR3 comprises 12 residues. Germline V gene lookup returns CDR1 MNHNY and CDR2 SVGAGI (reference sequence). The chain employs TRBV6-6 and TRBJ2-4; the D is unclear. Judging by the DNA end, TRBJ2-7 fits better; the J call may be wrong. This receptor was identified in a girl aged 10-17 years with multiple sclerosis. Sequencing was carried out using blood. The CDR3 loop is CASSYSDSEQYF. In DNA form, the CDR3 reads TGTGCCAGCAGTTACTCGGATAGCGAGCAGTACTTC.